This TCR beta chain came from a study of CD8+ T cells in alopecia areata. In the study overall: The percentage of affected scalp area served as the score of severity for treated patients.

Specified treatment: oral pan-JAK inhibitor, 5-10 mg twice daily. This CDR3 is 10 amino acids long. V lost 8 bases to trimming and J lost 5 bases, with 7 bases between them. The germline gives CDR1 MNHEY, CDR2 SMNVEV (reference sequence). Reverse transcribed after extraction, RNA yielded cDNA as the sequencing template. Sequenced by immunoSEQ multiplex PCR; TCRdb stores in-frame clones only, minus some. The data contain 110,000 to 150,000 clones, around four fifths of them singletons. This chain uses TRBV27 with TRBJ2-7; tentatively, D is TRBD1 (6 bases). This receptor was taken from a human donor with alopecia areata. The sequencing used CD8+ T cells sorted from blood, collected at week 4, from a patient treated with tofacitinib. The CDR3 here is CASGQNEQYF. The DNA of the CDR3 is TGTGCCAGCGGACAGAACGAGCAGTACTTC.